Presented here are 30 T cell receptor beta chains from one specimen sequenced in a study of T-cell memory formation after mild COVID-19. One entry per CDR3 protein results from TCRdb running MiXCR on the 5' RACE reads. The table lists some 210,000 distinct CDR3 sequences, about 11% of them singletons, with approximately 3% in the top ten. Material for sequencing was PBMCs or a T cell subset sorted from them (not recorded which). These receptors were taken from a man between 18 and 29 years old who had mild COVID-19 (a few samples of this study predate the infection). Cell type and time point are not known.

The chain joins TRBV2 to TRBJ1-1, with D tentatively TRBD1 (6 bases). V shed 6 bases and J shed 4 bases, with 36 bases lying between them. Germline values: CDR1 SNHLY, CDR2 FYNNEI. The CDR3 is 21 residues long. Written as DNA, the CDR3 is TGTGCCAGCAGCCTTACTACAGGGTGGGAAAACCTGCCCGGATCGGGCACTGAAGCTTTCTTT. It yields the protein CASSLTTGWENLPGSGTEAFF.

This chain joins TRBV4-3 and TRBJ2-2, with 12 bases that match TRBD1. Trimming removed 4 bases from V and 7 bases from J; junction bases left unmatched: 10. CDR1 is LGHNA, CDR2 YSLEER, per germline. This CDR3 contains 17 residues. CDR3 in amino acids: CASSRQGTGGAGGELFF. Written as DNA, the CDR3 is TGCGCCAGCAGCCGACAAGGGACAGGGGGCGCCGGCGGGGAGCTGTTTTTT.

This clonotype occurred a few times. The V and J genes are TRBV18 and TRBJ2-4; TRBD2 agrees at 7 bases. The CDR3 runs 16 residues. The junction had 5 bases not matched to a gene; V was cut back by 3 bases and J by 0 bases. Germline lookup yields CDR1 KGHSH and CDR2 LQKENI. CDR3 protein: CASSPTGGLAKNIQYF. Here the CDR3 DNA reads TGTGCCAGCTCACCGACGGGAGGCCTAGCCAAAAACATTCAGTACTTC.

This clonotype was picked up a small number of times. The J gene is TRBJ2-2, the V gene TRBV7-9, with D tentatively TRBD2 (6 bases). CDR1 and CDR2 from the germline V gene are SEHNR and FQNEAQ (reference sequence). The CDR3 is 15 residues long. V lost 5 bases and J 6 bases, leaving 16 bases between the germline ends. The CDR3 reads CASSDRGTRAGELFF. CDR3 nucleotide sequence: TGTGCCAGCAGCGACCGGGGGACCCGGGCCGGGGAGCTGTTTTTT.

The chain uses TRBV20-1 and TRBJ1-3, with D uncertain. The CDR3 is 11 residues long. V was cut by 3 bases and J by 4 bases, with 4 bases left in between. CDR1 is DFQATT, CDR2 SNEGSKA, per germline (reference sequence). CDR3 region: CSARVGNTIYF. Written as DNA, the CDR3 is TGCAGTGCTAGGGTCGGAAACACCATATATTTT.

This clonotype occurred a few times. The V gene is TRBV5-1, the J gene TRBJ2-3; perhaps TRBD1 as D (6 bases). V lost 4 bases and J lost 6, with 18 bases in between. This CDR3 has 15 amino acids. Germline V gene data show CDR1 as SGHRS and CDR2 as YFSETQ. The CDR3 region is CASSVGTLAGDTQYF. The CDR3 nucleotides read TGCGCCAGCAGCGTCGGGACACTCGCAGGGGATACGCAGTATTTT.

This clonotype was detected a few times. A read error may produce the germline difference seen at one junction end. This sequence joins TRBV12-3 or TRBV12-4 and TRBJ2-1; a possible D gene is TRBD2 (5 bases). CDR3 size: 15 residues. This CDR3 is CASSLAAGTYNEQFF. For the CDR3, the DNA is TGTGCCAGCAGTCTAGCCGCCGGGACCTACAATGAGCAGTTCTTC.

This clonotype has just a few counts. The CDR3 end shows no conserved phenylalanine or tryptophan, and so a read error is likely. The DNA is left out, because the CDR3 cannot be placed on it with certainty; the CDR3 is given as TCRdb lists it. V usage is TRBV7-9 and J usage is TRBJ2-1; TRBD1, the D gene given by the table, was not confirmed from the DNA. Germline V gives CDR1 SEHNR, CDR2 FQNEAQ (reference sequence). Counting both end residues, the CDR3 totals 12 amino acids. The CDR3 region is CASSLESGGQEI.

The chain links TRBV4-1 to TRBJ1-3; no firm D call. The germline V and J ends were trimmed by 0 bases and 0 bases, with 12 bases remaining between them. The CDR3 length is 17 residues. The germline V gene has CDR1 MGHRA and CDR2 YSYEKL. CDR3 nucleotides: TGCGCCAGCAGCCAAGAAGCAGGACTTCTCTCTGGAAACACCATATATTTT. Protein: CASSQEAGLLSGNTIYF.

The rearrangement joins TRBV23-1 to TRBJ2-7; D unresolved. TRBV23-1 is marked as an open reading frame, function uncertain. With 3 bases removed from V and 2 bases from J, the gap between germline ends came to 11 bases. CDR3 length: 14 amino acids. CDR3 loop: CASSHLRQTYEQYF. Here the CDR3 DNA reads TGCGCCAGCAGTCATCTTCGACAAACCTACGAGCAGTACTTC.

This clonotype has a handful of counts. The chain is built from TRBV14 and TRBJ1-2; possibly TRBD1 for D (5 bases). V lost 1 base and J lost 4, with 13 bases in between. The CDR3 has 15 residues. In germline, CDR1 is SGHDN, CDR2 FVKESK. The CDR3 sequence is CASSQGFAGFYGYTF. CDR3 in DNA: TGTGCCAGCAGCCAAGGCTTCGCAGGGTTCTATGGCTACACCTTC.

This clonotype occurred a few times. V is TRBV7-2 and J is TRBJ1-1; the match to TRBD1 covers 7 bases. Looked up from germline, CDR1 is SGHTA and CDR2 is FQGNSA. V shed 5 bases, J shed 7 bases, and the junction held 7 bases outside the gene matches. The CDR3 contains 13 residues. DNA for the CDR3: TGTGCCAGCAGCGTAGACAGGGAGGATGAAGCTTTCTTT. It encodes CASSVDREDEAFF.

The chain couples TRBV29-1 to TRBJ1-1; TRBD1 matches 8 bases. This CDR3 has 13 amino acids. V lost 7 bases to trimming and J lost 1 base; unmatched junction nucleotides: 5. Germline V gene lookup returns CDR1 SQVTM and CDR2 ANQGSEA. As DNA, the CDR3 is TGCAGCGGATCCGGGACAGGGAACACTGAAGCTTTCTTT. Protein product: CSGSGTGNTEAFF.

This clonotype has a count of ten or more. The J gene is TRBJ2-5, the V gene TRBV6-6; D not certain. This CDR3 is 12 amino acids long. The ends were cut back, 7 bases at V and 5 bases at J, with 11 bases in the middle. Germline V lookup: CDR1 MNHNY, CDR2 SVGAGI (reference sequence). The CDR3 sequence: CASTRPMETQYF. The CDR3 coding sequence is TGTGCCAGCACCCGACCCATGGAGACCCAGTACTTC.

This clonotype has at least ten counts. V is TRBV5-1 and J is TRBJ2-6; no reliable D call. CDR3 size: 14 residues. Trimming shortened V by 7 bases and J by 2 bases, and 10 bases separated the two germline ends. Germline V gene lookup returns CDR1 SGHRS and CDR2 YFSETQ. CDR3 protein: CASRAGPGANVLTF. In DNA form, the CDR3 reads TGCGCCAGCCGGGCTGGGCCTGGGGCCAACGTCCTGACTTTC.

There are many counts of this clonotype. The chain recombines TRBV7-3 with TRBJ2-1; the D gene could be TRBD1 or TRBD2 (5 bases each). Trimming took off 5 bases at V and 4 bases at J, with 15 bases between the two ends. The CDR3 consists of 15 residues. Germline CDR1 is SGHTA and CDR2 is FQGTGA. Here the CDR3 reads CASSRGASGYNEQFF. Written as DNA, the CDR3 is TGTGCCAGCAGCCGAGGGGCCTCCGGGTACAATGAGCAGTTCTTC.

The chain carries TRBV6-1 and TRBJ1-5; D not certain. The CDR3 has 15 amino acids. The V end lost 7 bases, the J end lost 4 bases, and 17 bases lay between the germline ends. CDR1 MNHNS and CDR2 SASEGT come from the germline V gene. The CDR3 loop reads CASTSGNGHNQPQHF. The CDR3 region has the DNA TGTGCCAGCACCTCGGGGAACGGGCATAATCAGCCCCAGCATTTT.

V gene TRBV29-1 combines with J gene TRBJ1-1; TRBD1 is a possible D gene (6 bases). CDR1 is SQVTM and CDR2 is ANQGSEA in the germline V gene. The CDR3 has 13 residues. V was shortened by 6 bases and J by 1 base, with 12 bases between the two germline ends. DNA of the CDR3: TGCAGCGTCAGACAGGACGGGAACACTGAAGCTTTCTTT. This sequence encodes CSVRQDGNTEAFF.

The chain recombines TRBV5-1 with TRBJ2-2, with D possibly being TRBD1 or TRBD2 (6 bases each). Germline CDR1 SGHRS, CDR2 YFSETQ. CDR3 length equals 14 residues. Trimming stripped 4 bases from V and 6 bases from J, with 13 bases between. The CDR3 nucleotides are TGCGCCAGCAGCAACCGGGGGCGCGCCGGGGAGCTGTTTTTT. This gives the protein CASSNRGRAGELFF.

This clonotype showed up just a few times. V is TRBV7-2 and J is TRBJ2-1; a weak D match, TRBD2 (5 bases). Trimming cost V 1 base and J 10 bases, with 14 bases left between them. The CDR3 length is 14 residues. Looked up from germline, CDR1 is SGHTA and CDR2 is FQGNSA. The CDR3 DNA reads TGTGCCAGCAGCTTAGTTGGTGGAGGTCGAGAGCAGTTCTTC. Its translation is CASSLVGGGREQFF. The variable domain in full, completed from reference TRBV7-2 and TRBJ2-1, reads GAGVSQSPSNKVTEKGKDVELRCDPISGHTALYWYRQSLGQGLEFLIYFQGNSAPDKSGLPSDRFSAERTGGSVSTLTIQRTQQEDSAVYLCASSLVGGGREQFFGPGTRLTVL.

A few counts support this clonotype. V usage is TRBV5-1 and J usage is TRBJ2-2; TRBD2 matches 12 bases. Germline CDR1 SGHRS, CDR2 YFSETQ. There are 17 residues in the CDR3. Trimming at V came to 0 bases and at J to 3 bases, leaving 3 bases not matched to a gene. Here the CDR3 reads CASSLASGGADTGELFF. The DNA of the CDR3 is TGCGCCAGCAGCTTGGCTAGCGGGGGGGCCGACACCGGGGAGCTGTTTTTT.

This clonotype came up many times. The rearrangement joins TRBV6-2 or TRBV6-3 to TRBJ1-1, with 7 bases identical to TRBD1. Per germline, CDR1 MNHEY and CDR2 SVGEGT. This CDR3 spans 13 amino acids. V dropped 6 bases and J dropped 1; count of bases not matched to a gene: 2. CDR3 nucleotide sequence: TGTGCCAGCAGAGACAGGGAGAACACTGAAGCTTTCTTT. Protein: CASRDRENTEAFF.

This clonotype appeared many times. The genes are TRBV7-9 and TRBJ1-1; D ambiguous. Germline V gene sequence: CDR1 SEHNR, CDR2 FQNEAQ (reference sequence). This CDR3 is 13 amino acids long. Trimming took 2 bases from V and 0 from J, leaving 4 bases between them. The CDR3 nucleotides are TGTGCCAGCAGCTTAACAATGAACACTGAAGCTTTCTTT. It is translated as CASSLTMNTEAFF.

V is TRBV5-6 and J is TRBJ2-3; D is undetermined. CDR1 SGHDT and CDR2 YYEEEE come from the germline V gene. There are 13 residues in the CDR3. With 7 bases removed from V and 4 bases from J, the gap between germline ends came to 13 bases. CDR3 nucleotides: TGTGCCAGCTCACGACGGGTCGCAGATACGCAGTATTTT. Its translation is CASSRRVADTQYF.

V usage is TRBV4-3 and J usage is TRBJ1-5; the D is unclear. Between the trimmed V and J ends, which lost 0 bases and 9 bases, there was a span of 15 bases. The germline V gene has CDR1 LGHNA and CDR2 YSLEER. The CDR3 is 15 amino acids. CDR3 in amino acids: CASSQDLVPTVPQHF. CDR3 DNA: TGCGCCAGCAGCCAAGATCTGGTGCCTACGGTGCCCCAGCATTTT.

The table lists this clonotype with a few counts. This chain connects TRBV6-2 or TRBV6-3 to TRBJ2-6, with TRBD1 matching 7 bases. The germline CDR1 and CDR2 sequences are MNHEY and SVGEGT. The trim removed 1 base at V and 4 bases at J, leaving 10 bases unmatched. This CDR3 is 18 amino acids long. The CDR3 spells CASSYLVLRGLGANVLTF. The CDR3 coding sequence is TGTGCCAGCAGTTACTTGGTTTTGAGGGGGCTCGGGGCCAACGTCCTGACTTTC.

This clonotype has just a few counts. V usage is TRBV6-2 or TRBV6-3 and J usage is TRBJ1-6; tentatively, D is TRBD1 (5 bases). Trimming removed 6 bases at V and 10 bases at J, with 22 bases between. The CDR3 contains 16 residues. CDR1 and CDR2 from the germline V gene are MNHEY and SVGEGT. The CDR3, as DNA: TGTGCCAGCAGCCCAGCCGCAGGGTACGGAGTCTCACCCCTCCACTTT. Its protein is CASSPAAGYGVSPLHF.

CDR3 protein: CAIRGQNSEEQFF. The CDR3 DNA reads TGTGCCATCAGGGGACAAAACTCTGAGGAGCAGTTCTTC. V gene TRBV10-3 combines with J gene TRBJ2-1; D might be TRBD1 (6 bases). V dropped 6 bases and J dropped 10 bases, with 16 bases sitting between them. Germline values: CDR1 ENHRY, CDR2 SYGVKD. This CDR3 is built from 13 residues.

This clonotype was seen many times. J is TRBJ1-2 and V is TRBV4-2, with D unresolved. Germline-derived CDR1 and CDR2 are LGHNA and YNFKEQ. The V and J ends lost 0 bases and 5 bases respectively, with 10 bases between them. The CDR3 has 14 amino acids. As DNA, the CDR3 is TGTGCCAGCAGCCAAGAACAGAGTGATTATGGCTACACCTTC. Protein product: CASSQEQSDYGYTF.

The chain uses TRBV4-2 and TRBJ1-5; 8 nucleotides line up with TRBD1. Germline V CDR1 and CDR2: LGHNA, YNFKEQ. The CDR3 is 18 amino acids. The V and J ends lost 5 bases and 4 bases, in that order; junction bases with no gene match: 16. The CDR3 reads CASSGRDRKGGWNQPQHF. The CDR3 coding sequence is TGTGCCAGCAGCGGACGGGACAGGAAGGGGGGCTGGAATCAGCCCCAGCATTTT.